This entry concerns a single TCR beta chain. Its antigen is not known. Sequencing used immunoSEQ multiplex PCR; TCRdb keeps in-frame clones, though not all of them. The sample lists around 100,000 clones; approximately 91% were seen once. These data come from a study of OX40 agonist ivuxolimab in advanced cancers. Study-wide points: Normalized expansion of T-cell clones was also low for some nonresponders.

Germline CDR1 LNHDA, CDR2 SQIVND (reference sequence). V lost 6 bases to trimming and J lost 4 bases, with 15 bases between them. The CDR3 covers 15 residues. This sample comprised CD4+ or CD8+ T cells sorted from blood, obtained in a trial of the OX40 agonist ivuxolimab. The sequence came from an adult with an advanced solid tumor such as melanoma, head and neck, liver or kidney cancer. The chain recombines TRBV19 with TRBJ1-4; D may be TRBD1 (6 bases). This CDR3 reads CASSLPRGVNEKLFF. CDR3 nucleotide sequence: TGTGCCAGTAGCCTCCCTAGGGGGGTTAATGAAAAACTGTTTTTT.